What follows are 26 T cell receptor beta chains derived from one specimen sequenced in a study of identical twins. TCRdb re-analysed the 5' RACE reads in MiXCR, keeping a single row per CDR3 protein. The sample yields about 570,000 distinct CDR3 sequences, nearly 10% seen once. These same records also appear under a second study, on yellow fever vaccine responses in identical twins.

Sequencing used PBMCs. Receptors originate from a woman younger than 35 in good health.

This clonotype has just a few counts. The chain recombines TRBV15 with TRBJ2-1, with D uncertain. The germline V and J ends were trimmed by 1 base and 9 bases, with 13 bases remaining between them. The CDR3 sequence is 14 residues long. The germline gives CDR1 LNHNV, CDR2 YYDKDF (reference sequence). CDR3 sequence (DNA): TGTGCCACCAGCAGAGGGGCTCGCGATAGTGAGCAGTTCTTC. Its translation: CATSRGARDSEQFF.

The V gene is TRBV29-1, the J gene TRBJ2-1, with a weak D call TRBD2 (6 bases). This CDR3 is built from 13 residues. Trimming removed 8 bases from V and 6 bases from J, with 17 bases in between. Per the germline V gene, CDR1 is SQVTM and CDR2 is ANQGSEA. The CDR3 spells CSPTPTEGNEQFF. As DNA, the CDR3 is TGCAGCCCTACCCCTACGGAGGGCAATGAGCAGTTCTTC.

The chain joins TRBV7-3 to TRBJ2-1, with 7 nucleotides matching TRBD1. The junction had 6 bases not matched to a gene; V was cut back by 3 bases and J by 1 base. Germline CDR1 SGHTA, CDR2 FQGTGA. The CDR3 length is 16 residues. The CDR3 reads CASSFDREASYNEQFF. Written as DNA, the CDR3 is TGTGCCAGCAGCTTCGACAGGGAAGCGTCCTACAATGAGCAGTTCTTC.

There are a few counts of this clonotype. V is TRBV6-2 or TRBV6-3 and J is TRBJ2-1, with a weak D call TRBD2 (6 bases). The CDR3 runs 13 residues. Germline loops: CDR1 MNHEY, CDR2 SVGEGT. With 2 bases removed from V and 9 bases from J, the gap between germline ends came to 11 bases. The CDR3 DNA reads TGTGCCAGCAGTTACAAACTAGCCGGTGAGCAGTTCTTC. Translation gives CASSYKLAGEQFF.

The V call is TRBV4-2, the J call TRBJ2-5; the match to TRBD1 covers 8 bases. Germline V gene lookup returns CDR1 LGHNA and CDR2 YNFKEQ. With V trimmed by 1 base and J by 5 bases, 9 bases remained unmatched. The CDR3 covers 16 residues. CDR3 residues: CASSQGDRTPLETQYF. The DNA of the CDR3 is TGTGCCAGCAGCCAAGGGGACAGGACCCCTCTTGAGACCCAGTACTTC.

The V and J genes are TRBV6-1 and TRBJ1-1, with D possibly matching TRBD1 (5 bases). In germline, CDR1 is MNHNS, CDR2 SASEGT. V shed 8 bases and J shed 6 bases, with 16 bases lying between them. The CDR3 loop spans 13 amino acids. The CDR3 loop reads CASGRGIAAEAFF. Here the CDR3 DNA reads TGTGCCAGCGGGAGGGGAATTGCGGCTGAAGCTTTCTTT.

The CDR3 nucleotides read TGTGCCAGCACCTCATTTCGGGGAACAGATACGCAGTATTTT. It translates to CASTSFRGTDTQYF. The V call is TRBV12-3 or TRBV12-4, the J call TRBJ2-3; D might be TRBD2 (5 bases). With 7 bases removed from V and 3 bases from J, the gap between germline ends came to 14 bases. The CDR3 extends over 14 amino acids.

This clonotype was found many times. CDR3 DNA sequence: TGTGCCAGCAGTTACTTATCAGGACTAGCGGGAGACTACGAGCAGTACTTC. It codes for CASSYLSGLAGDYEQYF. The V gene is TRBV6-2 or TRBV6-3, the J gene TRBJ2-7, with 13 bases that match TRBD2. The CDR3 sequence is 17 residues long. CDR1 MNHEY and CDR2 SVGEGT come from the germline V gene. V gave up 1 base and J gave up 3 bases; unmatched junction bases: 6.

This clonotype was counted between two and nine times. The rearrangement links TRBV3-1 to TRBJ2-5, with 8 bases aligning to TRBD1. Germline lookup yields CDR1 LGHDT and CDR2 YNNKEL (reference sequence). V dropped 7 bases and J dropped 1; count of bases not matched to a gene: 5. CDR3 size: 14 residues. This chain's CDR3 is CASTDTGGQETQYF. As DNA, the CDR3 is TGTGCCAGCACAGACACAGGGGGCCAAGAGACCCAGTACTTC.

This clonotype was observed a few times. This chain connects TRBV5-5 to TRBJ2-7; 12 bases agree with TRBD1. Germline V gene lookup returns CDR1 SGHKS and CDR2 YYEKEE (reference sequence). V lost 3 bases to trimming and J lost 4 bases; unmatched junction nucleotides: 8. The CDR3 consists of 16 residues. The CDR3 here is CASSYIPGQGAYEQYF. CDR3 bases: TGTGCCAGCAGCTATATACCGGGACAGGGGGCTTACGAGCAGTACTTC.

This clonotype was seen ten or more times. The chain has TRBV4-1 and TRBJ2-7, with D tentatively TRBD2 (6 bases). The CDR3 runs to 15 residues. Germline V gene lookup returns CDR1 MGHRA and CDR2 YSYEKL. Trimming took 0 bases from V and 0 from J, leaving 9 bases between them. CDR3 amino acids: CASSQEPGSSYEQYF. CDR3 sequence (DNA): TGCGCCAGCAGCCAAGAACCCGGGAGCTCCTACGAGCAGTACTTC.

This clonotype was observed a few times. The rearrangement joins TRBV7-9 to TRBJ2-3; 7 nucleotides align to TRBD1. Germline assignment: CDR1 SEHNR and CDR2 FQNEAQ (reference sequence). The CDR3 consists of 15 residues. V lost 4 bases and J lost 0; bases outside the gene matches: 4. Here the CDR3 DNA reads TGTGCCAGCAGCTCGGACAGGCCTAGCACAGATACGCAGTATTTT. This gives the protein CASSSDRPSTDTQYF.

This clonotype was picked up many times. The chain recombines TRBV7-8 with TRBJ1-5; no clear D. The CDR3 spans 15 residues. The germline V gene has CDR1 SGHVS and CDR2 FQNEAQ. V was cut by 5 bases and J by 0 bases, with 11 bases left in between. The CDR3, as DNA: TGTGCCAGCAGCCCAGAGACGTATAGCAATCAGCCCCAGCATTTT. It is translated as CASSPETYSNQPQHF.

The gene calls are TRBV7-9 and TRBJ2-3; TRBD2 might be the D (10 bases). CDR1 SEHNR and CDR2 FQNEAQ come from the germline V gene (reference sequence). The CDR3 has 17 amino acids. V was clipped by 3 bases and J by 1 base, with 17 bases between them. CDR3 sequence: CASSFGQGTSGTDTQYF. DNA of the CDR3: TGTGCCAGCAGCTTCGGACAGGGGACTAGCGGCACAGATACGCAGTATTTT.

There are a few counts of this clonotype. The rearrangement uses TRBV15 and TRBJ2-5; the match to TRBD2 covers 13 bases. The CDR3 loop spans 17 amino acids. The germline CDR1 and CDR2 sequences are LNHNV and YYDKDF (reference sequence). The junction had 11 bases not matched to a gene; V was cut back by 8 bases and J by 2 bases. CDR3 DNA sequence: TGTGCCACCCTCCGGACTAGCGGGAGTCAGTGGCAAGAGACCCAGTACTTC. Encoded protein: CATLRTSGSQWQETQYF. Full variable domain (outside the CDR3, taken from reference TRBV15 and TRBJ2-5): DAMVIQNPRYQVTQFGKPVTLSCSQTLNHNVMYWYQQKSSQAPKLLFHYYDKDFNNEADTPDNFQSRRPNTSFCFLDIRSPGLGDTAMYLCATLRTSGSQWQETQYFGPGTRLLVL.

This clonotype appeared many times. The chain combines TRBV12-3 or TRBV12-4 with TRBJ1-1, with a weak D call TRBD1 (6 bases). The CDR3 sequence is 15 residues long. The germline V and J ends were trimmed by 6 bases and 1 base, with 15 bases remaining between them. As DNA, the CDR3 is TGTGCCAGCAGCCCTCTTGGGACAAGGAACACTGAAGCTTTCTTT. Translation: CASSPLGTRNTEAFF.

This clonotype occurred a few times. This chain uses TRBV20-1 with TRBJ2-4; TRBD2 matches at 8 bases. The CDR3 has 11 amino acids. Germline V gene data show CDR1 as DFQATT and CDR2 as SNEGSKA (reference sequence). The V gene end was trimmed by 8 bases and the J gene end by 6 bases; junction bases not matched to a gene: 3. The CDR3 region is CSSGGVNIQYF. The CDR3 nucleotides read TGCAGTTCGGGAGGGGTAAACATTCAGTACTTC.

This clonotype was detected a few times. The chain carries TRBV12-3 or TRBV12-4 and TRBJ2-5; TRBD1 might be the D (5 bases). CDR3 length: 14 amino acids. V was pared by 3 bases and J by 5 bases, with 13 bases between. CDR3 in amino acids: CASSFPQGLETQYF. The CDR3 DNA is TGTGCCAGCAGTTTTCCCCAGGGTCTGGAGACCCAGTACTTC.

This clonotype was seen a few times. The CDR3 sequence is CSVVQGAGELFF. Here the CDR3 DNA reads TGCAGCGTTGTGCAGGGGGCCGGGGAGCTGTTTTTT. The chain recombines TRBV29-1 with TRBJ2-2, with TRBD1 matching over 7 bases. In germline, CDR1 is SQVTM, CDR2 ANQGSEA. V lost 4 bases, J lost 6 bases, and 2 bases stayed unmatched. The CDR3 runs 12 residues.

This clonotype was detected many times. The chain carries TRBV28 and TRBJ1-2; D uncertain. V dropped 8 bases and J dropped 4 bases, with 14 bases sitting between them. Germline V gene sequence: CDR1 MDHEN, CDR2 SYDVKM. This CDR3 contains 13 residues. CDR3 in amino acids: CASVTRRSYGYTF. CDR3 nucleotides: TGTGCCAGCGTGACCCGACGGTCCTATGGCTACACCTTC.

This clonotype came up a few times. The gene calls are TRBV25-1 and TRBJ2-1; D is undetermined. Germline V CDR1 and CDR2: MGHDK, SYGVNS. The CDR3 is 13 residues long. The V end lost 5 bases, the J end lost 10 bases, and 15 bases lay between the germline ends. For the CDR3, the DNA is TGTGCCAGCAGTTACGGATTACGGGTGGAGCAGTTCTTC. Translating gives CASSYGLRVEQFF.

This clonotype appeared many times. The gene calls are TRBV3-1 and TRBJ1-2, with a tentative D call TRBD1 (6 bases). The germline gives CDR1 LGHDT, CDR2 YNNKEL (reference sequence). CDR3 size: 15 residues. Deletions cut 4 bases from V and 3 bases from J, with 15 bases between. CDR3 nucleotides: TGTGCCAGCAGCCGCCGGGACACCGGACACTATGGCTACACCTTC. Translating gives CASSRRDTGHYGYTF.

The rearrangement joins TRBV20-1 to TRBJ2-7; perhaps TRBD1 as D (6 bases). Trimming stripped 6 bases from V and 4 bases from J, with 19 bases between. Germline V gene sequence: CDR1 DFQATT, CDR2 SNEGSKA (reference sequence). This CDR3 has 14 residues. Here the CDR3 reads CSANDRISPYEQYF. The CDR3 DNA is TGCAGTGCCAACGACAGGATCTCTCCTTACGAGCAGTACTTC.

J is TRBJ2-2 and V is TRBV10-3; D remains ambiguous. Germline V gene data show CDR1 as ENHRY and CDR2 as SYGVKD. V dropped 6 bases and J dropped 3 bases, with 14 bases sitting between them. CDR3 length equals 15 residues. Here the CDR3 reads CAISALAVDTGELFF. The DNA of the CDR3 is TGTGCCATCAGCGCCCTGGCGGTGGACACCGGGGAGCTGTTTTTT.

This sequence joins TRBV11-2 and TRBJ2-3, with D possibly being TRBD2 (6 bases). Trimming removed 5 bases at V and 6 bases at J, with 27 bases between. CDR3 length equals 18 residues. Germline V lookup: CDR1 SGHAT, CDR2 FQNNGV. The CDR3 protein is CASSPGGAAGFHLDTQYF. The CDR3 bases are TGTGCCAGCAGCCCCGGCGGGGCTGCAGGGTTCCATCTCGATACGCAGTATTTT.

In its sample, this clonotype was seen many times. This rearrangement joins TRBV6-1 to TRBJ2-7; the match to TRBD1 covers 10 bases. This CDR3 is 14 amino acids long. The V gene's germline CDR1 is MNHNS and CDR2 SASEGT. The V gene end was trimmed by 6 bases and the J gene end by 4 bases; junction bases not matched to a gene: 6. The CDR3 region is CASRPGQGRYEQYF. For the CDR3, the DNA is TGTGCCAGCAGGCCGGGACAGGGGAGATACGAGCAGTACTTC.